One and the same sample provided the 13 T cell receptor beta chains below, sequenced in a study of shared clonotypes between healthy human individuals. Clones were read by immunoSEQ multiplex PCR, and TCRdb kept only the in-frame ones, dropping some. The table has about 110,000 clones, 68% seen once. Specimen: memory CD8+ T cells sorted from blood. Subset in this sample: CD45RO+ cells pooled with CCR7-negative TemRA cells. The receptors here all came from a woman between 25 and 40 years old in good health.

This chain connects TRBV4-2 to TRBJ2-7; 10 nucleotides agree with TRBD2. V gave up 3 bases and J gave up 6 bases; unmatched junction bases: 11. CDR1 and CDR2 (germline): LGHNA, YNFKEQ. The CDR3 is 16 amino acids. CDR3 amino acids: CASSQDHSGRPVEQYF. For the CDR3, the DNA is TGTGCCAGCAGCCAGGACCATAGCGGGAGGCCAGTCGAGCAGTACTTC.

The chain uses TRBV9 and TRBJ2-7; D perhaps matches TRBD2 (6 bases). The CDR3 is 12 residues long. V was clipped by 4 bases and J by 5 bases, with 10 bases between them. From germline, CDR1 is SGDLS and CDR2 YYNGEE. CDR3 DNA sequence: TGTGCCAGCAGCCCCGGGGGTGACGAGCAGTACTTC. Its protein product is CASSPGGDEQYF. Based on the CDR3 plus reference TRBV9 and TRBJ2-7, the full variable domain is DSGVTQTPKHLITATGQRVTLRCSPRSGDLSVYWYQQSLDQGLQFLIQYYNGEERAKGNILERFSAQQFPDLHSELNLSSLELGDSALYFCASSPGGDEQYFGPGTRLTVT.

The J gene is TRBJ2-5, the V gene TRBV27, with TRBD1 identical over 7 bases. V dropped 1 base and J dropped 2; count of bases not matched to a gene: 10. The germline CDR1 and CDR2 sequences are MNHEY and SMNVEV (reference sequence). The CDR3 runs to 17 residues. The CDR3 coding sequence is TGTGCCAGCAGTTTATTGACAGGGAGTGGGGCTCAAGAGACCCAGTACTTC. Protein sequence: CASSLLTGSGAQETQYF.

The chain is built from TRBV15 and TRBJ1-2; 9 bases map to TRBD1. CDR1 LNHNV and CDR2 YYDKDF come from the germline V gene (reference sequence). The CDR3 consists of 16 residues. Trimming removed 7 bases from V and 4 bases from J; junction bases left unmatched: 13. DNA of the CDR3: TGTGCCACCATGGCGGGACAGGGAGTCTTCGGCTATGGCTACACCTTC. This encodes CATMAGQGVFGYGYTF.

The chain joins TRBV4-1 to TRBJ1-5; 7 bases are a match to TRBD1. The CDR3 is 16 amino acids. V shed 3 bases, J shed 2 bases, and the junction held 7 bases outside the gene matches. Germline CDR1 and CDR2: MGHRA and YSYEKL. The CDR3 sequence is CASSQTQGGGNQPQHF. The CDR3 DNA is TGCGCCAGCAGCCAGACTCAGGGGGGCGGCAATCAGCCCCAGCATTTT.

The chain links TRBV5-1 to TRBJ2-1, with D possibly TRBD1 on 5 matching bases. Germline assignment: CDR1 SGHRS and CDR2 YFSETQ. The V gene lost 3 bases and the J gene lost 5 bases, with 9 bases spanning the gap. CDR3 size: 13 residues. The CDR3 region has the DNA TGCGCCAGCAGCTACACCAGGGACAATGAGCAGTTCTTC. Its translation: CASSYTRDNEQFF.

CDR3 in amino acids: CASTTLRGGEQYF. The CDR3 DNA sequence: TGTGCCAGCACCACCCTTCGGGGAGGCGAGCAGTACTTC. The rearrangement links TRBV27 to TRBJ2-7, with a possible D match to TRBD2 (6 bases). Trimming removed 7 bases at V and 6 bases at J, with 16 bases between. Germline V gene data show CDR1 as MNHEY and CDR2 as SMNVEV (reference sequence). The CDR3 covers 13 residues.

This clone has more than one count but fewer than ten. This chain joins TRBV6-1 and TRBJ2-2; no firm D call. The length of the CDR3 is 13 residues. Trimming removed 3 bases at V and 3 bases at J, with 5 bases between. CDR1 and CDR2 (germline): MNHNS, SASEGT. This chain's CDR3 is CASSELDTGELFF. For the CDR3, the DNA is TGTGCCAGCAGTGAGCTCGACACCGGGGAGCTGTTTTTT.

The V gene is TRBV28, the J gene TRBJ2-7; TRBD1 agrees at 9 bases. J was trimmed by 1 base and V by 5 bases; bases with no gene match: 6. The CDR3 totals 15 residues. Per germline, CDR1 MDHEN and CDR2 SYDVKM. The CDR3 spells CASSAPGQGSYEQYF. CDR3 nucleotide sequence: TGTGCCAGCAGTGCCCCGGGACAGGGATCCTACGAGCAGTACTTC. The full variable domain, its missing parts supplied by reference TRBV28 and TRBJ2-7, is DVKVTQSSRYLVKRTGEKVFLECVQDMDHENMFWYRQDPGLGLRLIYFSYDVKMKEKGDIPEGYSVSREKKERFSLILESASTNQTSMYLCASSAPGQGSYEQYFGPGTRLTVT.

On this clone: A junction end diverges from the germline sequence, so it may reflect a read error. J is TRBJ2-7 and V is TRBV29-1; 10 nucleotides match TRBD1. CDR3 size: 13 residues. Germline V lookup: CDR1 SQVTM, CDR2 ANQGSEA. CDR3 loop: CSAEGTGAYEQYF. DNA of the CDR3: TGCAGCGCTGAAGGGACAGGGGCCTACGAGCAGTACTTC.

By share, this clone counts as medium-sized. The chain carries TRBV7-3 and TRBJ2-1, with 10 bases lining up with TRBD1. The V gene's germline CDR1 is SGHTA and CDR2 FQGTGA. Trimming removed 5 bases from V and 8 bases from J; junction bases left unmatched: 12. This CDR3 is built from 16 residues. CDR3 sequence: CASSRTGQGSVDEQFF. DNA for the CDR3: TGTGCCAGCAGCAGAACGGGACAGGGGAGCGTAGATGAGCAGTTCTTC. Full variable domain (missing parts from reference TRBV7-3 and TRBJ2-1): GAGVSQTPSNKVTEKGKYVELRCDPISGHTALYWYRQSLGQGPEFLIYFQGTGAADDSGLPNDRFFAVRPEGSVSTLKIQRTERGDSAVYLCASSRTGQGSVDEQFFGPGTRLTVL.

The V call is TRBV28, the J call TRBJ1-5, with D possibly matching TRBD1 (6 bases). The CDR3 loop spans 15 amino acids. V was cut by 6 bases and J by 0 bases, with 12 bases left in between. Germline CDR1 MDHEN, CDR2 SYDVKM. The DNA for the CDR3 is TGTGCCAGCAGGACACAGGGATATAGCAATCAGCCCCAGCATTTT. Translated: CASRTQGYSNQPQHF.

This chain connects TRBV18 to TRBJ2-7, with D possibly TRBD1 on 6 matching bases. Germline V gives CDR1 KGHSH, CDR2 LQKENI. The length of the CDR3 is 14 residues. V lost 4 bases, J lost 2 bases, and 12 bases lay in between. The CDR3 spells CASSRGDNPYEQYF. The CDR3 DNA sequence: TGTGCCAGCTCACGAGGGGACAACCCCTACGAGCAGTACTTC. The full variable domain, rest sourced from reference TRBV18 and TRBJ2-7, is NAGVMQNPRHLVRRRGQEARLRCSPMKGHSHVYWYRQLPEEGLKFMVYLQKENIIDESGMPKERFSAEFPKEGPSILRIQQVVRGDSAAYFCASSRGDNPYEQYFGPGTRLTVT.